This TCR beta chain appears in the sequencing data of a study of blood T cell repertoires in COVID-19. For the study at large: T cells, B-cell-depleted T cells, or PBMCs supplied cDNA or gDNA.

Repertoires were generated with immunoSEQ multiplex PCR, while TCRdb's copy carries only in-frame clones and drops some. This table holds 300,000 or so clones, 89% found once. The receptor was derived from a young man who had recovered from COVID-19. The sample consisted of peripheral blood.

In DNA, the CDR3 is TGTGCCAGCTCACCGCGGGGGGCGGCAAGAGAGACCCAGTACTTC. Protein: CASSPRGAARETQYF. The rearrangement links TRBV18 to TRBJ2-5, with 8 bases fitting TRBD2. Trimming cost V 3 bases and J 4 bases; bases outside gene matches: 7. This CDR3 contains 15 residues. Germline loops: CDR1 KGHSH, CDR2 LQKENI.